The next 6 T cell receptor beta chains were all read from a single sample in a study of T cell changes during pregnancy in multiple sclerosis. The method was immunoSEQ multiplex PCR; TCRdb's version includes in-frame clones alone and lacks a portion of them. Among tens of thousands of clones listed, around four fifths were seen once. The sequencing here drew on CD8+ T cells from peripheral blood mononuclear cells, taken in the first trimester of pregnancy. The receptors were sampled from a female donor in good health, enrolled as a control in a pregnancy study.

The genes are TRBV27 and TRBJ2-1; D might be TRBD1 (6 bases). The CDR3 is 12 residues long. With 6 bases removed from V and 9 bases from J, the gap between germline ends came to 12 bases. Germline values: CDR1 MNHEY, CDR2 SMNVEV (reference sequence). The CDR3 here is CASSQQGSEQFF. The CDR3 DNA reads TGTGCCAGCAGCCAACAGGGATCTGAGCAGTTCTTC.

The genes are TRBV7-3 and TRBJ2-2; 7 nucleotides line up with TRBD2. Germline V gene sequence: CDR1 SGHTA, CDR2 FQGTGA. Trimming cost V 4 bases and J 1 base; bases outside gene matches: 3. The CDR3 length is 15 residues. The CDR3 region has the DNA TGTGCCAGCAGCTCTAGCGGATTGAACACCGGGGAGCTGTTTTTT. Amino acids: CASSSSGLNTGELFF.

This chain links TRBV9 with TRBJ2-2, with 11 bases fitting TRBD1. The germline V gene has CDR1 SGDLS and CDR2 YYNGEE. The CDR3 is 16 amino acids. V was clipped by 4 bases and J by 7 bases; unmatched bases: 9. This chain's CDR3 is CASSSGQGAKVGELFF. The CDR3 DNA reads TGTGCCAGCAGCTCCGGACAGGGGGCAAAGGTCGGGGAGCTGTTTTTT.

The chain couples TRBV5-6 to TRBJ2-7; D may be TRBD1 (5 bases). CDR1 and CDR2 (germline): SGHDT, YYEEEE. Trimming stripped 2 bases from V and 3 bases from J, with 15 bases between. The CDR3 consists of 15 residues. The CDR3 DNA reads TGTGCCAGCAGCTTAATAACAGGATACTTCTACGAGCAGTACTTC. Its protein is CASSLITGYFYEQYF.

The V call is TRBV7-9, the J call TRBJ2-7, with D perhaps TRBD2 (5 bases). V lost 0 bases to trimming and J lost 3 bases, with 6 bases between them. CDR3 size: 13 residues. Per germline, CDR1 SEHNR and CDR2 FQNEAQ (reference sequence). The CDR3 DNA sequence: TGTGCCAGCAGCTTAGCCGACTACTACGAGCAGTACTTC. This translates into CASSLADYYEQYF.

The chain uses TRBV7-2 and TRBJ2-3; perhaps TRBD1 as D (7 bases). CDR1 and CDR2 from the germline V gene are SGHTA and FQGNSA. V was clipped by 3 bases and J by 7 bases, with 14 bases between them. The CDR3 runs to 14 residues. The CDR3 here is CASSLGGQLNTQYF. The CDR3 DNA is TGTGCCAGCAGCTTGGGGGGACAGCTAAATACGCAGTATTTT.